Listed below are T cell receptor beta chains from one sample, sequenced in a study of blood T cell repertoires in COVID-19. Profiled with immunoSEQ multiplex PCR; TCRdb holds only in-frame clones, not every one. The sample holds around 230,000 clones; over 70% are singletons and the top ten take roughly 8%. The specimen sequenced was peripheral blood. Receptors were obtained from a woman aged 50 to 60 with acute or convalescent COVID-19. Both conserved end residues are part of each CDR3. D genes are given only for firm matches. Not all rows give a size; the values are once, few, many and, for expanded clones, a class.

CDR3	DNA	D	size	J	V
CASMRNQGNEKLFF	TGTGCCAGCATGAGGAATCAGGGTAATGAAAAACTGTTTTTT	NA	NA	TRBJ1-4	TRBV2
CASSVGGPTYNEQFF	TGTGCCAGCAGCGTAGGTGGGCCAACCTACAATGAGCAGTTCTTC	NA	NA	TRBJ2-1	TRBV9
CASSLTSSSNQPQHF	TGTGCCAGCAGCTTAACGTCCAGTTCCAATCAGCCCCAGCATTTT	NA	NA	TRBJ1-5	TRBV7-2
CASSTGVSDRTDTQYF	TGTGCCAGCAGCACAGGGGTGTCGGACCGAACAGATACGCAGTATTTT	TRBD1	NA	TRBJ2-3	TRBV9
CASSSLVGRGPEAFF	TGTGCCAGCAGTAGTCTCGTCGGCAGGGGGCCGGAAGCTTTCTTT	TRBD1	once	TRBJ1-1	TRBV6-6
CASSTRTSQKPHTQYF	TGTGCCAGCAGCACGAGGACTAGTCAGAAGCCTCATACGCAGTATTTT	TRBD2	NA	TRBJ2-3	TRBV5-6
CASSIEASGLYNEQFF	TGTGCCAGTAGTATAGAGGCTAGCGGACTTTACAATGAGCAGTTCTTC	TRBD2	NA	TRBJ2-1	TRBV19
CASRFGLTNTEAFF	TGTGCCAGCAGATTCGGACTGACGAACACTGAAGCTTTCTTT	NA	once	TRBJ1-1	TRBV6-5
CAWSVSGTNEQFF	TGTGCCTGGAGTGTCTCCGGGACTAATGAGCAGTTCTTC	NA	once	TRBJ2-1	TRBV30
CASSLAQGWDTQYF	TGTGCCAGCAGCTTGGCGCAGGGGTGGGATACGCAGTATTTT	NA	once	TRBJ2-3	TRBV5-4
CASSDSGRDRGPSTEAFF	TGTGCCAGCAGTGACTCGGGAAGGGACAGGGGGCCTAGCACTGAAGCTTTCTTT	TRBD1	NA	TRBJ1-1	TRBV6-4
CASSPPGTSGRVEQFF	TGCGCCAGCAGCCCCCCGGGGACTAGCGGGAGGGTTGAGCAGTTCTTC	TRBD2	once	TRBJ2-1	TRBV5-1
CASSLEWAGAKSEQYF	TGTGCCAGCAGCTTAGAATGGGCGGGAGCCAAGTCCGAGCAGTACTTC	TRBD2	NA	TRBJ2-7	TRBV11-2
CASGLRSDRGFGTEAFF	TGTGCTAGTGGTTTGAGGTCGGACAGGGGGTTTGGTACTGAAGCTTTCTTT	TRBD1	NA	TRBJ1-1	TRBV12-5
CASGFVPTVSGRREETQYF	TGTGCTAGTGGGTTTGTCCCCACGGTTAGCGGGAGACGAGAAGAGACCCAGTACTTC	TRBD2	once	TRBJ2-5	TRBV12-5
CASSRGGEGNYGYTF	TGTGCCAGCAGCCGGGGCGGGGAGGGCAACTATGGCTACACCTTC	NA	few	TRBJ1-2	TRBV7-2
CASSYTGVSTDTQYF	TGTGCCAGCAGTTATACGGGAGTGAGCACAGATACGCAGTATTTT	NA	NA	TRBJ2-3	TRBV6-5
CASSEFKGHGYTF	TGCGCCAGCAGTGAGTTCAAGGGGCATGGCTACACCTTC	NA	NA	TRBJ1-2	TRBV10-1
CASSARLAGGGTDTQYF	TGTGCCAGCAGCGCCCGACTAGCCGGAGGGGGGACAGATACGCAGTATTTT	NA	NA	TRBJ2-3	TRBV9
CASRVGVAGAYEQYF	TGTGCCAGCAGGGTCGGGGTAGCGGGAGCCTACGAGCAGTACTTC	TRBD2	NA	TRBJ2-7	TRBV28
CASSPGQGRNEQYF	TGTGCCAGCAGCCCGGGACAGGGGAGGAACGAGCAGTACTTC	TRBD1	NA	TRBJ2-7	TRBV7-9
CATSLTGTGEQYF	TGTGCCACCAGTTTGACAGGGACTGGCGAGCAGTACTTC	NA	NA	TRBJ2-7	TRBV24-1
CASSVVASGSYEQYF	TGTGCCAGCAGCGTAGTGGCTAGCGGCTCCTACGAGCAGTACTTC	TRBD2	NA	TRBJ2-7	TRBV9
CAISESLKQGQVHGYTF	TGTGCCATCAGTGAGTCTTTAAAACAGGGGCAGGTTCATGGCTACACCTTC	TRBD1	NA	TRBJ1-2	TRBV10-3
CASSPGQGFNQPQHF	TGTGCCAGCAGCCCAGGACAGGGCTTTAATCAGCCCCAGCATTTT	TRBD1	NA	TRBJ1-5	TRBV4-2
CASRTGGLAGTGELFF	TGTGCCAGCAGGACGGGGGGACTAGCAGGAACCGGGGAGCTGTTTTTT	TRBD2	few	TRBJ2-2	TRBV2
CASSRGQVTEAFF	TGTGCCAGCAGCCGAGGACAGGTTACTGAAGCTTTCTTT	TRBD1	NA	TRBJ1-1	TRBV12-3/TRBV12-4
CASSLGQINEKLFF	TGTGCCAGCAGCCTGGGACAGATTAATGAAAAACTGTTTTTT	TRBD1	NA	TRBJ1-4	TRBV2
CASRQAGGNTIYF	TGTGCCAGCAGGCAAGCGGGGGGGAACACCATATATTTT	NA	NA	TRBJ1-3	TRBV6-5
CASSPSTDYYNEQFF	TGTGCCAGCAGCCCGAGCACCGATTACTACAATGAGCAGTTCTTC	NA	NA	TRBJ2-1	TRBV5-4
CASSLVGLADSYNEQFF	TGTGCCAGCAGCTTGGTTGGACTAGCGGACTCCTACAATGAGCAGTTCTTC	TRBD2	NA	TRBJ2-1	TRBV5-6
CASSPTSTDTQYF	TGTGCCAGCAGCCCGACTAGCACAGATACGCAGTATTTT	NA	once	TRBJ2-3	TRBV3-1/TRBV3-2
CASSKPGLAAYEQYF	TGTGCCAGCAGCAAGCCGGGACTAGCGGCCTACGAGCAGTACTTC	NA	NA	TRBJ2-7	TRBV21-1
CASSSPGGYGYTF	TGTGCCAGCAGCTCCCCGGGGGGCTATGGCTACACCTTC	NA	NA	TRBJ1-2	TRBV5-6